The rows below give T cell receptor beta chains drawn from one sample of a study of T cell responses to AZD1222 COVID-19 vaccine. Assay: immunoSEQ multiplex PCR; the TCRdb copy retains only in-frame clones and omits some. Here the sample spans around 63,000 clones, 85% being singletons. Specimen: peripheral blood, collected on day 0 of AZD1222 vaccination. The receptors originated from an adult in good health. Both conserved end residues are part of each CDR3. The D gene is left open where the match is weak. The size field is filled for only some rows; it gives once, few, many or a size class.

CDR3 DNA | CDR3 protein | J gene | D gene | clone size | V gene
TGTGCCAGCAGCTTATCGCGGGGGGCGGGAGATACGCAGTATTTT | CASSLSRGAGDTQYF | TRBJ2-3 | TRBD2 | few | TRBV7-6
TGTGCCAGCACAGGGAACGGCTACGAGCAGTACTTC | CASTGNGYEQYF | TRBJ2-7 | . | once | TRBV2
TGTGCCCTCCGCCCGCCTGGACACTCGAACACTGAAGCTTTCTTT | CALRPPGHSNTEAFF | TRBJ1-1 | . | . | TRBV28
TGTGCCAGTAGTATAGGGCGGATAGGCACCGGGGAGCTGTTTTTT | CASSIGRIGTGELFF | TRBJ2-2 | . | . | TRBV19
TGCGCCAGCAGCCGGGACTTCTACGAGCAGTACTTC | CASSRDFYEQYF | TRBJ2-7 | . | many | TRBV5-1
TGTGCCAGTAGCCCCGAAAGACTAGCCCCTACGAACACCGGGGAGCTGTTTTTT | CASSPERLAPTNTGELFF | TRBJ2-2 | TRBD2 | few | TRBV19
TGTGCCAGCAGGGCGACAGGAGGTGGGGTCCTGACTTTC | CASRATGGGVLTF | TRBJ2-6 | . | . | TRBV25-1
TGTGCCAGCAGTTTATTGACTAGCGGGGTACAGGTGACCCAGTACTTC | CASSLLTSGVQVTQYF | TRBJ2-5 | TRBD2 | . | TRBV27
TGTGCCAGCAGTTACTCGGGGTGGATGAACACTGAAGCTTTCTTT | CASSYSGWMNTEAFF | TRBJ1-1 | . | . | TRBV6-5
TGTGCCAGCAGCGACCGGGACGGTGTTAATAGCAATCAGCCCCAGCATTTT | CASSDRDGVNSNQPQHF | TRBJ1-5 | . | . | TRBV5-6
TGTGCCAGCAGACTCACTGGACAGGGTGATTCACCCCTCCACTTT | CASRLTGQGDSPLHF | TRBJ1-6 | TRBD1 | . | TRBV7-3
TGCGCCAGCAGCATCGGACAGTCAGCCGGGAACACTGAAGCTTTCTTT | CASSIGQSAGNTEAFF | TRBJ1-1 | . | . | TRBV5-1
TGTGCCAGCAGCCTCAATTCGGGCTACACCTTC | CASSLNSGYTF | TRBJ1-2 | . | . | TRBV5-4
TGTGCCAGCAGCTTAAGAGGCGGGGTGGACTCCTACAATGAGCAGTTCTTC | CASSLRGGVDSYNEQFF | TRBJ2-1 | . | . | TRBV11-2
TGTGCCAGCAGCTTGGCCGGGGTCTCCTACAATGAGCAGTTCTTC | CASSLAGVSYNEQFF | TRBJ2-1 | . | once | TRBV5-4
TGTGCCAGCAGCGCCACAGGGGTTCCCGGGGAGCTGTTTTTT | CASSATGVPGELFF | TRBJ2-2 | TRBD1 | . | TRBV9
TGTGCCAGCAGCTTAAGGACCGGCAGGGAGACCCAGTACTTC | CASSLRTGRETQYF | TRBJ2-5 | . | . | TRBV13
TGTGCCAGCTCACCCGGGACTACCCAAGAGACCCAGTACTTC | CASSPGTTQETQYF | TRBJ2-5 | TRBD2 | . | TRBV18
TGTGCCAGCAGTCGGGCCAGAGGAAACACCATATATTTT | CASSRARGNTIYF | TRBJ1-3 | . | few | TRBV6-5
TGTGCCACCAGCCCCCCGGGACAGGGGGCTGGCTACACCTTC | CATSPPGQGAGYTF | TRBJ1-2 | TRBD1 | . | TRBV15
TGTGCCAGCAGCAAACTTGGCTACGAGCAGTACTTC | CASSKLGYEQYF | TRBJ2-7 | . | . | TRBV6-5
TGCGCCAGCAGGATGGGACAGGGGAACACTGAAGCTTTCTTT | CASRMGQGNTEAFF | TRBJ1-1 | TRBD1 | . | TRBV10-2
TGTGCCACCCTACTTGGGGGGCCTCGTACAGATACGCAGTATTTT | CATLLGGPRTDTQYF | TRBJ2-3 | . | . | TRBV24-1
TGTGCCAGCAGTTTATACCCAGGGGGCGTTACAACTAATGAAAAACTGTTTTTT | CASSLYPGGVTTNEKLFF | TRBJ1-4 | TRBD1 | . | TRBV27
TGTGCCAGCCACCGGACAGGGGTGGCGTATGGCTACACCTTC | CASHRTGVAYGYTF | TRBJ1-2 | TRBD1 | . | TRBV2
TGTGCCAGCAAGCAGGGGACCTATAATTCACCCCTCCACTTT | CASKQGTYNSPLHF | TRBJ1-6 | . | . | TRBV28
TGTGCCAGTAGTACAGACAGGGGCGGCAATCAGCCCCAGCATTTT | CASSTDRGGNQPQHF | TRBJ1-5 | TRBD1 | . | TRBV19
TGTGCCAGCAGTTCAAACAGACAGGGGGCATGGGGCTACACCTTC | CASSSNRQGAWGYTF | TRBJ1-2 | TRBD1 | . | TRBV27
TGCGCCAGCACTCAGCGGGGGAACACCGGGGAGCTGTTTTTT | CASTQRGNTGELFF | TRBJ2-2 | TRBD2 | . | TRBV5-1
TGTGCCAGCAGTCCCGGGACTAGGACCGAGCAGTACTTC | CASSPGTRTEQYF | TRBJ2-7 | TRBD2 | . | TRBV2
TGTGCCAGCAGCTTAGCGACGAGGGTTGGCTACACCTTC | CASSLATRVGYTF | TRBJ1-2 | . | . | TRBV7-9
TGCGCCAGCAGAGCCGGGACAGCTGAAAAACTGTTTTTT | CASRAGTAEKLFF | TRBJ1-4 | TRBD1 | few | TRBV10-2
TGTGCCAGCAGCCCGACAACCTACGAGCAGTACTTC | CASSPTTYEQYF | TRBJ2-7 | . | . | TRBV7-9
TGTGCCAGCAGCCAAGACAGCGGCGGGGCCTACGAGCAGTACTTC | CASSQDSGGAYEQYF | TRBJ2-7 | . | . | TRBV4-2
TGTGCCAGCAGTCGACTTGGGACTGAAGCTTTCTTT | CASSRLGTEAFF | TRBJ1-1 | . | once | TRBV12-3/TRBV12-4
TGTGCCTGGAGTGCAAGGACAGGGGGGAGGAGAGAGACCCAGTACTTC | CAWSARTGGRRETQYF | TRBJ2-5 | TRBD1 | few | TRBV30
TGTGCCAGCAGCCGACAGGGAGGATACGAGCAGTACTTC | CASSRQGGYEQYF | TRBJ2-7 | . | . | TRBV2
TGTGCCAGCAGCTTGATCCAGGGTATTCTTGAGGGCTACACCTTC | CASSLIQGILEGYTF | TRBJ1-2 | . | . | TRBV5-4
TGTGCCAGCAGCCGGGACAGGGAATCCTCATCTAATGAAAAGCTGTTTTTT | CASSRDRESSSNEKLFF | TRBJ1-4 | TRBD1 | once | TRBV5-4
TGTGCCAGCAGCCAAAACAGGGGGCAGCCCCAGCATTTT | CASSQNRGQPQHF | TRBJ1-5 | TRBD1 | once | TRBV14
TGTGCCAGCAGCCAAGATCCAGGGGGAAGTAGCAATCAGCCCCAGCATTTT | CASSQDPGGSSNQPQHF | TRBJ1-5 | TRBD1 | . | TRBV3-1/TRBV3-2
TGTGCCAGCAGCTCCGGGGGAACTCAAGAGACCCAGTACTTC | CASSSGGTQETQYF | TRBJ2-5 | . | once | TRBV7-9
TGTGCCTGGAGTGTAGCAGCACTAATTAACACTGAAGCTTTCTTT | CAWSVAALINTEAFF | TRBJ1-1 | . | . | TRBV30
TGTGCCAGCAGCCATAGTACAGGGGAAGATGAAAAACTGTTTTTT | CASSHSTGEDEKLFF | TRBJ1-4 | TRBD1 | . | TRBV9
TGCGCCAGCAGCGAATCCGTAGGTGAGCAGTTCTTC | CASSESVGEQFF | TRBJ2-1 | . | . | TRBV5-1
TGTGCCAGCAGCTTTTACGGACAGAACTATGGCTACACCTTC | CASSFYGQNYGYTF | TRBJ1-2 | . | . | TRBV7-9
TGTGCCTGGAGGGACAGGGGGCGGACTGGAAACACCATATATTTT | CAWRDRGRTGNTIYF | TRBJ1-3 | TRBD1 | . | TRBV30
TGTGCCAGCAGCCAAGTATGGGGGACAGGTAATTCACCCCTCCACTTT | CASSQVWGTGNSPLHF | TRBJ1-6 | TRBD1 | few | TRBV3-1/TRBV3-2
TGTGCCAGCAGTGAAACCCCAGGATCGGATTCACCCCTCCACTTT | CASSETPGSDSPLHF | TRBJ1-6 | . | . | TRBV25-1
TGTGCCAGCAGTTATTGGAGACAGGGCTACGAGCAGTACTTC | CASSYWRQGYEQYF | TRBJ2-7 | TRBD1 | . | TRBV6-5